This record looks at one T cell receptor (beta chain) sequence and its context. Losses at the gene ends were 2 bases for V and 4 bases for J; bases not matched to a gene: 5. This CDR3 has 16 amino acids. Germline CDR1 reads KGHSH; CDR2 reads LQKENI. These data come from a study of blood T cell repertoires in COVID-19. Produced via immunoSEQ multiplex PCR; TCRdb's table is partial and in-frame only. The sample yields around 300,000 clones, roughly nine tenths seen once. This TCR was sampled from a man aged 18 to 35 with active or convalescent COVID-19. This chain connects TRBV18 to TRBJ2-3; 11 bases map to TRBD2. The sequenced material came from peripheral blood. Here the CDR3 reads CASSPWGTSGSDTQYF. CDR3 in DNA: TGTGCCAGCTCACCATGGGGGACTAGCGGTTCAGATACGCAGTATTTT.